This TCR beta chain was identified during a study of shared clonotypes between healthy human individuals. General observations from the study: The authors sampled blood alone, and tissue repertoires likely differ.

Original handling: Sequence data from immunoSEQ were junction-only and lacked quality scores; consequently, filtering differed. TCRdb keeps only in-frame clones here, not all; method: immunoSEQ multiplex PCR. That table furnishes V, J and clone size, whereas the DNA furnished D and trimming. Counted here are over 400,000 clones, 60% to 80% occurring once; the ten biggest clones make up about 11%. About this clone: Its target is unknown. This clone may be a read error of a much larger clone one base away.

The germline V gene has CDR1 MRHNA and CDR2 SNTAGT. The CDR3 extends over 15 amino acids. Sequencing was carried out using PBMCs. The rearrangement uses TRBV6-4 and TRBJ2-2, with D maybe TRBD1 (6 bases). The receptor comes from a middle-aged woman in good health. Some clones in this sample may be carry-over from other donors' samples. Written as DNA, the CDR3 is TGTGCCAGCAGTGAAGAACAGGGAGCCACCGGGGAGCTGTCTTTT. Protein sequence: CASSEEQGATGELSF.